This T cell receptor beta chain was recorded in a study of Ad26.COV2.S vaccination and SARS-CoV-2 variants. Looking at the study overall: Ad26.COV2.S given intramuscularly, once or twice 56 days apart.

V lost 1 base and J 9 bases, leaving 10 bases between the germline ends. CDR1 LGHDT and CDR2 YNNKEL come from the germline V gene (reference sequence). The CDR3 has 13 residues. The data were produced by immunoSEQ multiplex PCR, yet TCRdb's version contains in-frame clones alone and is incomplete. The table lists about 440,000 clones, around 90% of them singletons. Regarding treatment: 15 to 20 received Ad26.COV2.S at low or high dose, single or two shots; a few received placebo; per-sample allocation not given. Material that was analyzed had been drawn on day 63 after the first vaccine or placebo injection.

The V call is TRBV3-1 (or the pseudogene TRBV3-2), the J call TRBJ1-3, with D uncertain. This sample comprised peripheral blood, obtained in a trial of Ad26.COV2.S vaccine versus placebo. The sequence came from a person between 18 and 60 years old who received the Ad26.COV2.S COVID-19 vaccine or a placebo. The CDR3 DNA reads TGTGCCAGCAGCCAAGCCCCTCTCGCCACCATATATTTT. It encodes CASSQAPLATIYF.